The present entry profiles one TCR beta chain with its context. This clone's antigen is unknown. No much larger clone exists at a distance of one base, and base qualities are not known. The germline V gene specifies SGHRS as CDR1 and YFSETQ as CDR2. Trimmed from V: 2 bases; trimmed from J: 4 bases; junction bases lacking a gene match: 5. The CDR3 goes from the cysteine to the phenylalanine over 15 residues. The read is trimmed to its CDR3 DNA, 45 bases read in frame from base 1. Each collaborating institution followed its own protocols to collect whole blood in K2EDTA tubes. For TCRbeta analysis, collaborator samples were shipped as frozen whole blood, as isolated PBMCs, or as DNA extracted from either sample type. The data were taken from a study of blood T cell repertoires in COVID-19 (TCRdb year 2020). In terms of the full investigation: The collaborator samples originated in the United States, Italy and Spain and spanned the acute and convalescent phases of COVID-19. The prospective study material was composed of cDNA or gDNA derived from T cells, B-cell-depleted T cells, or PBMCs. The dataset comprised deeply sampled blood TCRbeta repertoires from subjects exposed to, actively infected with, or recovered from COVID-19. The repertoires were made available in a free public database intended to serve as a resource for research on the immune response to SARS-CoV-2. The samples were drawn from two sources: the first 160 participants of the ongoing ImmuneRACE study, and about 1,300 subjects contributed by 6 global collaborators. The sample metadata nearly always contained a de-identified subject ID, COVID-19 status, age in years and sex. Where available, HLA class I and class II types were taken from metadata supplied by the sample provider and were not determined by assay-based typing.

Findings and caveats that apply to the study as a whole: The quantity of clinical and demographic metadata differed by source and by participant and was supplied without curation.

TCRbeta CDR3 regions were amplified from genomic DNA by means of the immunoSEQ Assay, a bias-controlled multiplex PCR. As for the authors' bioinformatics: The number of nucleated cells in each sample was estimated from the amplification of reference gene primers within the assay. To quantify the absolute abundance of each unique TCRbeta CDR3 rearrangement, sequence reads were collapsed and filtered. Productive Simpson clonality was computed per sample as the square root of Simpson's diversity index over productive rearrangements. Not all clones reach the TCRdb copy of this immuneACCESS table, which keeps in-frame sequences only. Checked studies attribute under half of the gap to unresolved V genes and leave the rest unexplained. Clone size and V and J calls were adopted from that table, with D and trimming inferred from the DNA. The sample table lists roughly 500,000 clones, 80% to 90% of them with a count of one. The ten largest clones take up roughly 3.2% of the sample.

Sequences were obtained from peripheral blood. The source of this sequence is a human donor in a cohort sampled during active COVID-19. Here the chain combines TRBV5-1 and TRBJ1-4; 7 bases in between match TRBD1. The CDR3 protein sequence reads: CASSLLQGSNEKLFF. The DNA is as follows: TGCGCCAGCAGCTTATTACAGGGGAGTAATGAAAAACTGTTTTTT.